The rows below give T cell receptor beta chains drawn from one sample of a study of blood T cell repertoires in COVID-19. Sequencing was performed with immunoSEQ multiplex PCR; in TCRdb, only in-frame clones are kept and a portion is missing. The sample consists of roughly 140,000 clones, approximately 80% of them appearing once. The specimen was peripheral blood. The receptor set was obtained from a human donor with acute or convalescent COVID-19. The donor label of this sample is uncertain. Each CDR3 is given with its conserved first and last residue. The D gene is left open where the match is weak. Size values are once, few and many counts, or a class for expanded clones, and some rows have none.

>TRBV11-2|TRBJ1-5|.|.
TGTGCCAGCAGCTTAGTGGGAGGGAGCCATCAGCCCCAGCATTTT
CASSLVGGSHQPQHF
>TRBV5-6|TRBJ2-1|.|TRBD1
TGTGCCAGCAGCCTACAGGGGGGAGCCTACAATGAGCAGTTCTTC
CASSLQGGAYNEQFF
>TRBV19|TRBJ1-2|.|.
TGTGCCAGTAGTAGGGTACAGGGTCATGGCTACACCTTC
CASSRVQGHGYTF
>TRBV20-1|TRBJ2-7|once|.
TGCAGTGCTAGTGATCTAGCGCAATCCTACGAGCAGTACTTC
CSASDLAQSYEQYF
>TRBV7-9|TRBJ2-1|.|.
TGTGCCAGCAGCGTGGCGGGGGCGACGGATGAGCAGTTCTTC
CASSVAGATDEQFF
>TRBV19|TRBJ2-1|.|.
TGTGCCAGTAGTTCTAGCGCATCCGGGGTCGAGCAGTTCTTC
CASSSSASGVEQFF
>TRBV20-1|TRBJ2-5|.|TRBD1
TGCAGTGCTAGTTCTACAGGGGGTCCATACCAAGAGACCCAGTACTTC
CSASSTGGPYQETQYF
>TRBV9|TRBJ1-1|.|TRBD1
TGTGCCAGCAGCGTAGACAGGGGAACTGAAGCTTTCTTT
CASSVDRGTEAFF
>TRBV7-9|TRBJ1-2|.|TRBD1
TGTGCCAGCAGCTTAGTAGGGACAGAGTATGGCTACACCTTC
CASSLVGTEYGYTF
>TRBV6-6|TRBJ1-6|.|TRBD1
TGTGCCAGCAGTTGGGACAGGGGACGGACCCTCCACTTT
CASSWDRGRTLHF
>TRBV5-4|TRBJ2-3|few|.
TGTGCCAGCAGCTTCGGTTATGAGGGGGAGTATTTT
CASSFGYEGEYF
>TRBV9|TRBJ1-4|.|TRBD1
TGTGCCAGCAGCGTAGGGACAGGGGGCGCGGATAATAATGAAAAACTGTTTTTT
CASSVGTGGADNNEKLFF
>TRBV11-2|TRBJ2-1|once|TRBD2
TGTGCCAGCAGCTTAGAGGGGGGGTCCTACAATGAGCAGTTCTTC
CASSLEGGSYNEQFF
>TRBV7-2|TRBJ1-5|few|.
TGTGCCAGCAGCTTGTGGGAGGGGGACCAGCCCCAGCATTTT
CASSLWEGDQPQHF
>TRBV6-5|TRBJ2-6|.|.
TGTGCCAGCGGTCAGGCGAGCTCTGGGGCCAACGTCCTGACTTTC
CASGQASSGANVLTF
>TRBV5-4|TRBJ2-3|few|.
TGTGCCAGCAGCACTGAGGGGGGCACAGATACGCAGTATTTT
CASSTEGGTDTQYF
>TRBV7-8|TRBJ1-5|.|TRBD1
TGTGCCAGCAGCTTTTCACCGGGACAGGGGATCAGCAATCAGCCCCAGCATTTT
CASSFSPGQGISNQPQHF
>TRBV9|TRBJ2-6|.|.
TGTGCCAGCAGCGTAGCTTGGGAGAGCTCTGGGGCCAACGTCCTGACTTTC
CASSVAWESSGANVLTF
>TRBV5-5|TRBJ1-3|.|TRBD1
TGTGCCAGCAGCTTGTCGGACAGGAACTCTGGAAACACCATATATTTT
CASSLSDRNSGNTIYF
>TRBV5-1|TRBJ2-1|.|.
TGCGCCAGCAGCTTGGGGGTACTAAACAATGAGCAGTTCTTC
CASSLGVLNNEQFF
>TRBV2|TRBJ2-2|few|TRBD1
TGTGCCAGAGACAGGGTAAACACCGGGGAGCTGTTTTTT
CARDRVNTGELFF
>TRBV6-5|TRBJ2-2|.|.
TGTGCCAGCAGTTACTCGAGGGTAGGGGGTACCGGGGAGCTGTTTTTT
CASSYSRVGGTGELFF
>TRBV5-1|TRBJ1-2|.|.
TGCGCCAGCAGCTTGGTGACAGCAGGGGATCACGGCTACACCTTC
CASSLVTAGDHGYTF
>TRBV7-6|TRBJ1-1|.|.
TGTGCCAGCAGCTTAGGGGCGGGTAAGAACACTGAAGCTTTCTTT
CASSLGAGKNTEAFF
>TRBV11-2|TRBJ1-4|.|.
TGTGCCAGCAGGTTGCGATTATCCCGTAATGAAAAACTGTTTTTT
CASRLRLSRNEKLFF
>TRBV7-8|TRBJ2-7|few|TRBD1
TGTGCCAGCAGCCCCCGGGACAGGGATACCTACGAGCAGTACTTC
CASSPRDRDTYEQYF
>TRBV18|TRBJ1-5|.|TRBD1
TGTGCCAGCTCACCCCCGGGACAGGGAGCCCAGCCCCAGCATTTT
CASSPPGQGAQPQHF
>TRBV27|TRBJ2-1|few|TRBD1
TGTGCCAGCAGTGCGCCGGGACAGGGTATTACTCTCTACGGTGAGCAGTTCTTC
CASSAPGQGITLYGEQFF
>TRBV18|TRBJ1-2|.|.
TGTGCCAGCTCACTAGGGCTCCGGGGTGGCTACACCTTC
CASSLGLRGGYTF
>TRBV27|TRBJ1-5|.|TRBD1
TGTGCCAGCAGTCTAGGACAGGGCCATCAGCCCCAGCATTTT
CASSLGQGHQPQHF
>TRBV19|TRBJ1-2|once|.
TGTGCCAGTAGTCAGGGGCCGAGTGGCTACACCTTC
CASSQGPSGYTF
>TRBV30|TRBJ1-1|.|.
TGTGCCTGGGAAATACAGGGTTCGAACACTGAAGCTTTCTTT
CAWEIQGSNTEAFF
>TRBV5-1|TRBJ2-5|.|.
TGCGCCAGCAGCCATACAGGAGTAGAGACCCAGTACTTC
CASSHTGVETQYF
>TRBV27|TRBJ2-7|.|.
TGTGCCAGCAGTTTAGGGCTGATGTCCTACGAGCAGTACTTC
CASSLGLMSYEQYF
>TRBV6-5|TRBJ1-2|.|.
TGTGCCAGCCGGGAGGACTACTATGGCTACACCTTC
CASREDYYGYTF
>TRBV19|TRBJ1-5|.|.
TGTGCCAGCCAGTCTTACCTTAGCAATCAGCCCCAGCATTTT
CASQSYLSNQPQHF
>TRBV19|TRBJ2-7|.|.
TGTGCCAGTAGTGTGACCGCTAGCTCCTACGAGCAGTACTTC
CASSVTASSYEQYF
>TRBV5-1|TRBJ1-1|.|TRBD1
TGCGCCAGCAGTGACCAAGGGACAGCAAGGACGGAAGCTTTCTTT
CASSDQGTARTEAFF
>TRBV19|TRBJ2-1|.|.
TGTGCCACCAGAACCTCGACTGTCGCCTACAATGAGCAGTTCTTC
CATRTSTVAYNEQFF
>TRBV24-1|TRBJ2-1|few|TRBD2
TGTGCCACCAGTGATGGACTAGCGGGGGGGCTCTACTACAATGAGCAGTTCTTC
CATSDGLAGGLYYNEQFF
>TRBV2|TRBJ1-1|.|.
TGTGCCAGCAGACGGGAATTGAACACTGAAGCTTTCTTT
CASRRELNTEAFF
>TRBV6-6|TRBJ1-2|.|.
TGTGCCATCCCCGGGGTGGAATATGGCTACACCTTC
CAIPGVEYGYTF
>TRBV2|TRBJ2-2|few|.
TGTGCCAGCAGTGTTCGGACACCTAACACCGGGGAGCTGTTTTTT
CASSVRTPNTGELFF
>TRBV3-1/TRBV3-2|TRBJ2-2|many|.
TGTGCCAGCAGCCCTCAGACAGATGGGACCGGGGAGCTGTTTTTT
CASSPQTDGTGELFF
>TRBV12-5|TRBJ1-2|.|TRBD1
TGTGCTAGTGGTCCTCCGACAGGGTGGAACTATGGCTACACCTTC
CASGPPTGWNYGYTF
>TRBV30|TRBJ1-5|.|.
TGTGCCTGGAGTGACGGGGGGGACCAGCCCCAGCATTTT
CAWSDGGDQPQHF
>TRBV19|TRBJ2-1|.|TRBD2
TGTGCCAGTAGTATAGACCTAGCGGGGGGCCGCTCCTACAATGAGCAGTTCTTC
CASSIDLAGGRSYNEQFF
>TRBV6-5|TRBJ1-4|.|.
TGTGCCAGCAGTCCGCGGACAAGTGAAAAACTGTTTTTT
CASSPRTSEKLFF
>TRBV27|TRBJ2-1|.|.
TGTGCCAGCAGTTTCGGGGTATACAATGAGCAGTTCTTC
CASSFGVYNEQFF
>TRBV19|TRBJ2-4|.|.
TGTGCCAGTAGCCCTACAGGGGGGGTAGCCAAAAACATTCAGTACTTC
CASSPTGGVAKNIQYF
>TRBV10-3|TRBJ1-2|.|TRBD1
TGTGCCATCAGTGAAGAACAGGGGGCATGGGGCTACACCTTC
CAISEEQGAWGYTF
>TRBV6-5|TRBJ1-3|.|.
TGTGCCAGCATCCAAACAGGGCGCGGAAACACCATATATTTT
CASIQTGRGNTIYF
>TRBV10-3|TRBJ2-3|.|.
TGTGCCATCCGAAGGGGGGGCCAAAGCACAGATACGCAGTATTTT
CAIRRGGQSTDTQYF
>TRBV5-6|TRBJ1-3|.|.
TGTGCCAGCAGCTTGACCTACTCTGGAAACACCATATATTTT
CASSLTYSGNTIYF
>TRBV30|TRBJ1-2|.|.
TGTGCCTGGAGTTCCCCGCCCAGGGTGGGCTACACCTTC
CAWSSPPRVGYTF
>TRBV7-6|TRBJ2-3|.|TRBD2
TGTGCCAGCAGCTTGGGCGGGGGGTACACAGATACGCAGTATTTT
CASSLGGGYTDTQYF
>TRBV7-8|TRBJ1-1|.|.
TGTGCCAGCAGCCCCGACAGTACTGAAGCTTTCTTT
CASSPDSTEAFF